This note documents a single TCR beta chain sequence. This record comes from a study of sequential checkpoint blockade in melanoma. The protocol was immunoSEQ multiplex PCR, while the TCRdb copy is restricted to in-frame clones and leaves out a portion. Seen here are about 17,000 clones, roughly two thirds observed once, and the top ten hold over 9.5%. Indicated treatment: randomized to nivolumab then ipilimumab (arm A) or the reverse (arm B). No patient had prior DNA-damaging chemotherapy. Sorted cells were live CD3+CD8+, lacking CD19 and CD56, from PBMCs. CDR1 is MNHNS, CDR2 SASEGT, per germline. The trim removed 2 bases at V and 0 bases at J, leaving 10 bases unmatched. The CDR3 length is 17 residues.

V usage is TRBV6-1 and J usage is TRBJ2-7, with 7 bases lining up with TRBD2. The source was CD8+ T cells sorted from blood (inferred from file names), collected from a patient given nivolumab and ipilimumab in sequence. This TCR was sampled from a human donor with melanoma. Written as DNA, the CDR3 is TGTGCCAGCAGTGAAAGGGTGGGGCGGGAGTTCTCCTACGAGCAGTACTTC. Translation: CASSERVGREFSYEQYF.